This T cell receptor (beta chain) was identified in a study of metastatic and nonmetastatic thyroid tumors (dated by TCRdb to 2019 to 2021). For context, the study as a whole: Repertoires were compared across peripheral blood and tumor or nodule tissue samples from malignant and benign thyroid patients.

The library was produced with PCR. Instrument used: Illumina HiSeq 4000. High-throughput sequencing was used to profile the TCR beta-chain CDR3 region of every patient. The authors processed their data as follows. The researchers built a classifier to tell apart papillary thyroid cancer patients with distant metastasis, based on CDR3 differences among clinicopathological groups. The Shannon index was used to measure repertoire diversity, and the Morisita-Horn index was used to measure how similar tumor and blood repertoires were. The public reads were reprocessed in TCRdb via fastp at Q25 and MiXCR, keeping in-frame beta chains. None of the V and J calls come from the authors' own analysis; TCRdb made them. A total of more than 20,000 clones appear in this sample, approximately 35% of them only once. About 24% of the sample is in the top ten clones. The paper as a whole reports these results and caveats: In both blood and tumor samples, TCR beta diversity was reported to be significantly higher in malignant tumors than in benign nodules.

No patient had received any treatment before thyroid surgery. The study retrospectively analysed patient clinical samples collected from the early 2010s to the late 2010s using T-cell receptor beta sequencing. The germline ends are 6 bases apart after V is trimmed by 2 bases and J by 3 bases. The germline V gene (reference sequence) provides CDR1 DFQATT and CDR2 SNEGSKA. The CDR3 sequence holds 12 residues, the cysteine and phenylalanine included. The CDR3 DNA has 36 bases and is translated from base 1. This clone was seen ten or more times. The antigen it binds to is not known. The record has no base qualities; no much larger clone is one base away.

The sequence is built from TRBV20-1 and TRBJ2-3; the D region possibly corresponds to TRBD2 (5 bases align). Sequenced material: blood. The receptor was derived from a male donor with papillary thyroid cancer or a benign thyroid nodule (not recorded which). Some clones in this sample may be carry-over from other donors' samples. The sequenced DNA: TGCAGTGCTAGAACGGGGACAGATACGCAGTATTTT. Its translation reads: CSARTGTDTQYF.